This T cell receptor beta chain was sequenced during a study of T-cell memory formation after mild COVID-19. Worth noting for this clonotype: Its antigen is not known.

Using its own MiXCR run on the 5' RACE reads, TCRdb lists one record per CDR3 protein. This sample has approximately 290,000 distinct CDR3 sequences; around 8% occur once, and the top ten carry 22%. The junction had 6 bases not matched to a gene; V was cut back by 3 bases and J by 7 bases. Germline assignment: CDR1 SGHRS and CDR2 YFSETQ. The CDR3 contains 15 residues. Study-level results: Day 15 to 85 contracting clones showed balanced CD4/CD8; later expanders leaned CD4+.

The chain is built from TRBV5-1 and TRBJ1-6; 8 positions match TRBD1. The source is a man aged 18 to 29 who had mild COVID-19 (a few samples of this study predate the infection). Cell type and time point are not known. Sequencing input: PBMCs or a T cell subset sorted from them (not recorded which). Here the CDR3 reads CASSWSGQENSPLHF. CDR3 DNA sequence: TGCGCCAGCAGCTGGTCGGGACAGGAGAATTCACCCCTCCACTTT.